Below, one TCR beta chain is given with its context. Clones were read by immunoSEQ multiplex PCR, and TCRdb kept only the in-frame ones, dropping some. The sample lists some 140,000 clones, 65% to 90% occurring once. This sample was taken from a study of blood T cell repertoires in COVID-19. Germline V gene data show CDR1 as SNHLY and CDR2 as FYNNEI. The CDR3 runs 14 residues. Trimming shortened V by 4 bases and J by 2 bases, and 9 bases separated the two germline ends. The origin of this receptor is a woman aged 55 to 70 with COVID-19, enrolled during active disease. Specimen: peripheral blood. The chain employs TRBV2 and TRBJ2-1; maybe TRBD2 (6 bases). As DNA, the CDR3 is TGTGCCAGCAGTGGGGACTCACCCTACAATGAGCAGTTCTTC. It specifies CASSGDSPYNEQFF.